Listed below are T cell receptor beta chains from one sample, sequenced in a study of regulatory and conventional T cells in RAG deficiency. This table comes from immunoSEQ multiplex PCR, and its TCRdb copy is limited to in-frame clones, with some not included. The data contain about 50,000 clones, 90% of them singletons. This sample also belongs to another study, concerning regulatory T cells.

Sequenced: CD4+ effector T cells sorted from blood. The receptor set was obtained from a human donor in good health. The CDR3 runs from the conserved cysteine through the conserved F or W. A D gene is named only where the DNA matches it firmly. Clone size is shown for a subset of rows, as once, few, many or a class of expanded clone.

V gene: TRBV6-4
clone size: few
D gene: NA
J gene: TRBJ1-2
CDR3 DNA: TGTGCCAGGGGTAATGGCTACACCTTC
CDR3 protein: CARGNGYTF

V gene: TRBV5-5
clone size: NA
D gene: NA
J gene: TRBJ1-1
CDR3 DNA: TGTGCCAGCAGCTTAGCACTTATGAACACTGAAGCTTTCTTT
CDR3 protein: CASSLALMNTEAFF

V gene: TRBV7-9
clone size: NA
D gene: NA
J gene: TRBJ1-2
CDR3 DNA: TGTGCCAGCAGCCAAGCCTTTTACCAGGGAGCGGGCTATGGCTACACCTTC
CDR3 protein: CASSQAFYQGAGYGYTF

V gene: TRBV19
clone size: NA
D gene: TRBD2
J gene: TRBJ2-1
CDR3 DNA: TGTGCCAGTAGTTTAAGGCTAGCGGGGGGCCCCAGGGAGTTCTTC
CDR3 protein: CASSLRLAGGPREFF

V gene: TRBV6-5
clone size: once
D gene: TRBD1
J gene: TRBJ2-1
CDR3 DNA: TGTGCCAGCAGTCTCTCCGGGACAGCTCGACGGGAGCAGTTCTTC
CDR3 protein: CASSLSGTARREQFF

V gene: TRBV19
clone size: NA
D gene: NA
J gene: TRBJ2-2
CDR3 DNA: TGTGCCAGTAGTAATCCCCCTAGGGTAGGGCTGTTTTTT
CDR3 protein: CASSNPPRVGLFF

V gene: TRBV10-3
clone size: NA
D gene: NA
J gene: TRBJ1-1
CDR3 DNA: TGTGCCATCAGTGAGTCAATCGTGAATGAAGCTTTCTTT
CDR3 protein: CAISESIVNEAFF

V gene: TRBV2
clone size: NA
D gene: NA
J gene: TRBJ1-5
CDR3 DNA: TGTGCCAGCAACCGAGGGACTAGCAATCAGCCCCAGCATTTT
CDR3 protein: CASNRGTSNQPQHF

V gene: TRBV11-2
clone size: NA
D gene: TRBD1
J gene: TRBJ1-2
CDR3 DNA: TGTGCCAGCAGCCCCCTAAGGGGGCGTGGGGGCTACACCTTC
CDR3 protein: CASSPLRGRGGYTF

V gene: TRBV5-8
clone size: NA
D gene: NA
J gene: TRBJ2-1
CDR3 DNA: TGTGCCAGCAGCGGCGGGCGGAGTTACAATGAGCAGTTCTTC
CDR3 protein: CASSGGRSYNEQFF

V gene: TRBV30
clone size: once
D gene: NA
J gene: TRBJ1-5
CDR3 DNA: TGTGCCTGGAGTTCGACAGCCGACAATCAGCCCCAGCATTTT
CDR3 protein: CAWSSTADNQPQHF

V gene: TRBV10-3
clone size: NA
D gene: NA
J gene: TRBJ1-5
CDR3 DNA: TGTGCCATCAGTGAGTCTCCTCTGAGTCAGCCCCAGCATTTT
CDR3 protein: CAISESPLSQPQHF

V gene: TRBV29-1
clone size: NA
D gene: TRBD1
J gene: TRBJ2-2
CDR3 DNA: TGCAGCGTTCACAGGGGGAACACCGGGGAGCTGTTTTTT
CDR3 protein: CSVHRGNTGELFF

V gene: TRBV6-4
clone size: NA
D gene: NA
J gene: TRBJ2-5
CDR3 DNA: TGTGCCAGCAGTGCTCGTGAGACCCAGTACTTC
CDR3 protein: CASSARETQYF

V gene: TRBV13
clone size: NA
D gene: NA
J gene: TRBJ1-2
CDR3 DNA: TGTGCCAGCAGCTATGGACAGCTATATGGCTACACCTTC
CDR3 protein: CASSYGQLYGYTF

V gene: TRBV28
clone size: once
D gene: NA
J gene: TRBJ1-1
CDR3 DNA: TGTGCCAGCAGTTTAGGAGGGAGCACGAACACTGAAGCTTTCTTT
CDR3 protein: CASSLGGSTNTEAFF

V gene: TRBV7-9
clone size: NA
D gene: NA
J gene: TRBJ2-7
CDR3 DNA: TGTGCCAGCAGCTTAGCGGGCAGCCTCTCCTACGAGCAGTACTTC
CDR3 protein: CASSLAGSLSYEQYF

V gene: TRBV11-3
clone size: NA
D gene: NA
J gene: TRBJ2-1
CDR3 DNA: TGTGCCAGCAGCTCCGACTCGGGGGTCTCCTACAATGAGCAGTTCTTC
CDR3 protein: CASSSDSGVSYNEQFF

V gene: TRBV5-3
clone size: NA
D gene: NA
J gene: TRBJ2-1
CDR3 DNA: TGTGCCAGAAGCTTAAGAGGGGATGAGAGGAATGAGCAGTTCTTC
CDR3 protein: CARSLRGDERNEQFF

V gene: TRBV15
clone size: NA
D gene: NA
J gene: TRBJ1-4
CDR3 DNA: TGTGCCACCAGCAAGGGCGTGGGTAATGAAAAACTGTTTTTT
CDR3 protein: CATSKGVGNEKLFF

V gene: TRBV6-1
clone size: NA
D gene: NA
J gene: TRBJ1-1
CDR3 DNA: TGTGCCAGCAGTGACCGTGGGCGGATGAACACTGAAGCTTTCTTT
CDR3 protein: CASSDRGRMNTEAFF

V gene: TRBV5-1
clone size: NA
D gene: NA
J gene: TRBJ2-2
CDR3 DNA: TGCGCCAGCAGCCTACAGGGATCGACCACCGGGGAGCTGTTTTTT
CDR3 protein: CASSLQGSTTGELFF

V gene: TRBV23-1
clone size: NA
D gene: NA
J gene: TRBJ1-2
CDR3 DNA: TGCGCCAGCACAGGGACCTATGGCTACACCTTC
CDR3 protein: CASTGTYGYTF

V gene: TRBV5-4
clone size: once
D gene: NA
J gene: TRBJ2-3
CDR3 DNA: TGTGCCAGCAGCTGGACGAGTAAACAAACGGGTACGCAGTATTTT
CDR3 protein: CASSWTSKQTGTQYF

V gene: TRBV6-1
clone size: once
D gene: NA
J gene: TRBJ1-5
CDR3 DNA: TGTGCCAGCAGTGCCTCAGACAGTAATCAGCCCCAGCATTTT
CDR3 protein: CASSASDSNQPQHF

V gene: TRBV11-3
clone size: NA
D gene: NA
J gene: TRBJ1-1
CDR3 DNA: TGTGCCAGCAGCTCTACCTACACTGAAGCTTTCTTT
CDR3 protein: CASSSTYTEAFF

V gene: TRBV5-1
clone size: NA
D gene: NA
J gene: TRBJ1-6
CDR3 DNA: TGCGCCAGCAGCTTAAATCCGGCAGGCGCAAATTCACCCCTCCACTTT
CDR3 protein: CASSLNPAGANSPLHF

V gene: TRBV11-3
clone size: NA
D gene: TRBD1
J gene: TRBJ1-1
CDR3 DNA: TGTGCCAGCAGCTTAGTAGGTTGGGGAGCCAGGGGGCGGGGTGAAGCTTTCTTT
CDR3 protein: CASSLVGWGARGRGEAFF

V gene: TRBV20-1
clone size: NA
D gene: NA
J gene: TRBJ1-1
CDR3 DNA: TGCAGTGCTAAATTAGGGATTGAAGCTTTCTTT
CDR3 protein: CSAKLGIEAFF

V gene: TRBV29-1
clone size: NA
D gene: TRBD2
J gene: TRBJ2-1
CDR3 DNA: TGCAGCGTTGAACCGAGACTAGCGAGGGATGAGCAGTTCTTC
CDR3 protein: CSVEPRLARDEQFF

V gene: TRBV18
clone size: NA
D gene: NA
J gene: TRBJ2-5
CDR3 DNA: TGTGCCAGCTCACCCGGAGAGACCCAGTACTTC
CDR3 protein: CASSPGETQYF

V gene: TRBV12-5
clone size: NA
D gene: NA
J gene: TRBJ1-6
CDR3 DNA: TGTGCTAGTGGTTTTTATGTATCTCGGAGTTCACCCCTCCACTTT
CDR3 protein: CASGFYVSRSSPLHF